This T cell receptor (beta chain) is from a study of blood T cell repertoires in COVID-19. The wider study: COVID-19 samples collected from the United States, Italy and Spain covered acute and convalescent phases. PBMCs, B-cell-depleted T cells, or T cells provided the cDNA or gDNA that made up the material.

The CDR3 is 13 amino acids. Per germline, CDR1 SGHDN and CDR2 FVKESK. With 0 bases removed from V and 7 bases from J, the gap between germline ends came to 10 bases. In the authors' methods: Amplifying reference gene primers gave estimates of nucleated cell counts. Method: immunoSEQ multiplex PCR; TCRdb's copy keeps in-frame clones and lacks some. V and J calls and clone size come straight from that table; D and trimming were deduced from the DNA. The table records some 250,000 clones, 80% to 85% of them present only once. Source material: peripheral blood. The chain employs TRBV14 and TRBJ2-7, with a tentative D call TRBD2 (5 bases). This TCR was recovered from a man between 45 and 60 years old with active or convalescent COVID-19. The CDR3 coding sequence is TGTGCCAGCAGCCAAGACCGACGAGGGGAGCAGTACTTC. The encoded protein is CASSQDRRGEQYF.